Below, 9 T cell receptor beta chains from the same sample are listed, as sequenced in a study of naive and memory T cell subsets (dated by TCRdb to about 2017). What these receptors recognize is not known. The library came from UMI-ligation and nested PCR. Sequencing was carried out with an Illumina MiSeq. An equimolar mix of two oligonucleotides covering both TRBC1 and TRBC2 was used as the beta constant-region primer. Four rounds of PCR were used to amplify ligated cDNA, with nested alpha and beta constant-region primers being used together with the SP2 primer. Using fastp trimming at Q25 and MiXCR clonotype assembly, TCRdb reanalyzed the public sequencing data and kept in-frame beta chains. A single entry per CDR3 protein holds the most common genes and DNA from its merged rows. This sample has under 150,000 distinct CDR3 sequences in its table, and roughly a fifth of those were observed once. 0.6% to 0.8% of the sample is held by the ten biggest clonotypes.

General conclusions and limits of the study: A few larger clonotypes were found in naive repertoires, especially CD8, and these larger clonotypes were possibly memory cells re-expressing CD45RA.

Sequenced sample: naive CD8+ T cells from blood. The cell subset or site label corresponds to: naive T cells, CD45RA high CD27+. The receptors come from a human donor in good health.

The chain recombines TRBV2 with TRBJ1-1; TRBD1 aligns across 8 bases. The CDR3 consists of 14 residues. Per the germline V gene, CDR1 is SNHLY and CDR2 is FYNNEI. With V trimmed by 6 bases and J by 4 bases, 7 bases remained unmatched. The CDR3: CASSYLGTGTEAFF. For the CDR3, the DNA is TGTGCCAGCAGCTACCTTGGGACAGGCACTGAAGCTTTCTTT.

The chain carries TRBV3-1 and TRBJ2-3, with D tentatively TRBD2 (5 bases). From germline, CDR1 is LGHDT and CDR2 YNNKEL (reference sequence). The CDR3 has 13 amino acids. The V and J ends lost 0 bases and 5 bases respectively, with 6 bases between them. The CDR3 bases are TGTGCCAGCAGCCAAGAAGCGGTAGATACGCAGTATTTT. Its protein is CASSQEAVDTQYF.

Many counts were recorded for this clonotype. This chain joins TRBV3-1 and TRBJ2-7, with D tentatively TRBD2 (5 bases). With 1 base removed from V and 3 bases from J, the gap between germline ends came to 10 bases. The germline gives CDR1 LGHDT, CDR2 YNNKEL (reference sequence). The CDR3 is 14 amino acids. The CDR3 sequence: CASSQGGRSYEQYF. The DNA of the CDR3 is TGTGCCAGCAGCCAAGGTGGGAGAAGCTACGAGCAGTACTTC.

The table lists this clonotype with a few counts. This chain connects TRBV12-3 or TRBV12-4 to TRBJ1-1, with 10 bases fitting TRBD1. Trimming took 3 bases from V and 4 from J; bases not matched to a gene: 5. The CDR3 spans 15 residues. The CDR3, as DNA: TGTGCCAGCAGTTTTAGGACAGGGGGTGGCACTGAAGCTTTCTTT. This encodes CASSFRTGGGTEAFF.

The sample holds a few counts of this clonotype. This chain links TRBV3-1 with TRBJ2-6; D possibly corresponds to TRBD1 (5 bases). Germline CDR1 and CDR2: LGHDT and YNNKEL (reference sequence). The CDR3 has 21 amino acids. Trimming cost V 0 bases and J 4 bases, with 25 bases left between them. The CDR3: CASSQDVRWWGRTLGANVLTF. In nucleotides, the CDR3 is TGTGCCAGCAGCCAAGATGTTCGATGGTGGGGCAGGACACTGGGGGCCAACGTCCTGACTTTC.

The rearrangement links TRBV7-8 to TRBJ2-5; D remains unclear. This CDR3 is 12 amino acids long. CDR1 is SGHVS and CDR2 is FQNEAQ in the germline V gene. Between the trimmed V and J ends, which lost 1 base and 3 bases, there was a span of 3 bases. The DNA of the CDR3 is TGTGCCAGCAGCTTAGACAAAGAGACCCAGTACTTC. It encodes CASSLDKETQYF.

V is TRBV27 and J is TRBJ1-5; D gene unclear. The CDR3 covers 13 residues. The V end was cut by 3 bases, the J end by 5 bases, with 8 bases between. Germline CDR1 is MNHEY and CDR2 is SMNVEV (reference sequence). The CDR3 here is CASSFQTDQPQHF. The CDR3 DNA reads TGTGCCAGCAGTTTCCAGACTGATCAGCCCCAGCATTTT.

This chain joins TRBV5-1 and TRBJ2-4; perhaps D is TRBD1 or TRBD2 (5 bases each). The V gene lost 3 bases and the J gene lost 1 base, with 17 bases spanning the gap. The V gene's germline CDR1 is SGHRS and CDR2 YFSETQ. This CDR3 comprises 17 residues. CDR3 DNA sequence: TGCGCCAGCAGCTCGGCATTTGAGGGGCCGGCCAAAAACATTCAGTACTTC. As protein: CASSSAFEGPAKNIQYF.

This clonotype was observed a handful of times. V and J are TRBV20-1 and TRBJ1-2; the D is unclear. CDR3 length: 13 amino acids. CDR1 is DFQATT and CDR2 is SNEGSKA in the germline V gene (reference sequence). The ends were cut back, 1 base at V and 4 bases at J, with 10 bases in the middle. The DNA for the CDR3 is TGCAGTGCTAGAGTCCCGGGGTCCTATGGCTACACCTTC. Translation: CSARVPGSYGYTF.